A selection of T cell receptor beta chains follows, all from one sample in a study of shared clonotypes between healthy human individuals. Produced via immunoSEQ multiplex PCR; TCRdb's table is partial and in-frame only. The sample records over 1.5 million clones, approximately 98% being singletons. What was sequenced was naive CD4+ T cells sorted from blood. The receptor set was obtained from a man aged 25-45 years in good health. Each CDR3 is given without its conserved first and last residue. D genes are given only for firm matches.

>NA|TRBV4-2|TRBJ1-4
ASSQDAVSATNEKLF
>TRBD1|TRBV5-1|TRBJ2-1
ASSLDRGPGYNEQF
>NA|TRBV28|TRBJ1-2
ASSLARFVEGYT
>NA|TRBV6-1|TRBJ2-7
ASRAGPGNEQY
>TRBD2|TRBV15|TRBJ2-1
ATSRDRTSGNEQF
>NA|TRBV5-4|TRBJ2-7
ASSLVGEWREQY
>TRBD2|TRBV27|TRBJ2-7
ASSLSQLAGVVNYEQY
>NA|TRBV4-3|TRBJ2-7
ASSQVDGVSSYEQY
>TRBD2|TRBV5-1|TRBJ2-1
ASSSGLAQNEQF
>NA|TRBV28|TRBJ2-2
ASSSPAGKAGELF
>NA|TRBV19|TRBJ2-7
ASSKRRDPVYEQY
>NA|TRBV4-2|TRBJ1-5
ASSQAGGADNQPQH
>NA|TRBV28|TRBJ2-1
ASSSPTYTPNNEQF
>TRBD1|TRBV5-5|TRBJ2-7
ASSLLTGTGVVEQY
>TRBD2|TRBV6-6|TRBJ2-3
ASSLQIAGGGDTQY
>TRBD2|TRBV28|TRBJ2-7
ASSPKGLAGQRSYEQY
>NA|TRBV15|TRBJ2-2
ATSRENTYQNTGELF
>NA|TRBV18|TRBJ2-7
ASSPGLATYEQY
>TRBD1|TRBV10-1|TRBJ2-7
ASSDYRGEQY
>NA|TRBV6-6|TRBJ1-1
ASSSGVNTEAF
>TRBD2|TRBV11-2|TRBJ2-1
ASSLRPWTSGYNEQF
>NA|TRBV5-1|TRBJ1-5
ASSLSGGPDQPQH
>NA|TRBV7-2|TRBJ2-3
ASSLDRGVDTQY
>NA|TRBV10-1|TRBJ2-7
ASSADSPYEQY
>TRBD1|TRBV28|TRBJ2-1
AIGGGLYEQF
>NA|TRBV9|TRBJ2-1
ASSVGLLRGSSYNEQF
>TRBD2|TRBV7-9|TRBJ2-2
ASSSTSGTGGELF
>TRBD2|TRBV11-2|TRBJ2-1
ASSLQVWTSGNEQF
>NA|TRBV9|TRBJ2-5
ASSVLGRGVEETQY
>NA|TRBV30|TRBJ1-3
AWSPTLGNTIY